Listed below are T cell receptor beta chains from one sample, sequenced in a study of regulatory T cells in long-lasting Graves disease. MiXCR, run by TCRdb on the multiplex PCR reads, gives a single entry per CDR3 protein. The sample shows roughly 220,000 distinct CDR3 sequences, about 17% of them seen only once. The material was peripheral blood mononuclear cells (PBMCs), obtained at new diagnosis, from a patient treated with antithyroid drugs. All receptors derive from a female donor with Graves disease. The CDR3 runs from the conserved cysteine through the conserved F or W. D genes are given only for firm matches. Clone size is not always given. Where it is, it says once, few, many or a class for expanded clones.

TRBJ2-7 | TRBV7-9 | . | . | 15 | TGTGCCAGCAGCCAAGATCGGGCGGAGACCTACGAGCAGTACTTC | CASSQDRAETYEQYF
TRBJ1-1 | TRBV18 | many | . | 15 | TGTGCCAGCTCACCACCAAGGCCTCTAGACACTGAAGCTTTCTTT | CASSPPRPLDTEAFF
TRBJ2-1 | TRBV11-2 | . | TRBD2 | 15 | TGTGCCAGCAGCTTGGCCGGACTAGCCCCCAATGAGCAGTTCTTC | CASSLAGLAPNEQFF
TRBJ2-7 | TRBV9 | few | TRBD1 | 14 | TGTGCCAGCAGCCCAAGGGACAGCCGGTACAAGCAGTACTTC | CASSPRDSRYKQYF
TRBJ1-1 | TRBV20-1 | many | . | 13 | TGCAGTGCTAGGGGGGACGGATACACTGAAGCTTTCTTT | CSARGDGYTEAFF
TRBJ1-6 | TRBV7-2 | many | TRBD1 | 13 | TGTGCCAGCAGCTTGACAGGGAGTTCACCCCTCCACTTT | CASSLTGSSPLHF
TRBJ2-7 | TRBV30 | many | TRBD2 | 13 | TGTGCCTGGAGGGTAGCGGGAGGGAACGAGCAGTACTTC | CAWRVAGGNEQYF
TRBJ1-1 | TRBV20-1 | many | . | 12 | TGCAGTGCTTGGACGGTGAACACTGAAGCTTTCTTT | CSAWTVNTEAFF
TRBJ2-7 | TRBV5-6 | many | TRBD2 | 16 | TGTGCCAGCAGCTTGGGTCTAGCGGGAGGGGGCTACGAGCAGTACTTC | CASSLGLAGGGYEQYF
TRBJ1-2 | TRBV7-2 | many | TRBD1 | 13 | TGTGCCAGCAGCCTGAGGGACAGGGATGGCTACACCTTC | CASSLRDRDGYTF
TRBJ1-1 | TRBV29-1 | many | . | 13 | TGCAGCGCTGAGGGGGGAGGGGACACTGAAGCTTTCTTT | CSAEGGGDTEAFF
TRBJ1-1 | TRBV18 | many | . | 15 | TGTGCCAGCTCGGAATTTATCCGTATTTACACTGAAGCTTTCTTT | CASSEFIRIYTEAFF
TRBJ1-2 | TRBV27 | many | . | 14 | TGTGCCAGCAGGGCGGGGGGAGCTAACTATGGCTACACCTTC | CASRAGGANYGYTF
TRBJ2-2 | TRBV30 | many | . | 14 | TGTGCCTGGAGTGTTTCGCACCTCGCCGGGGAGCTGTTTTTT | CAWSVSHLAGELFF
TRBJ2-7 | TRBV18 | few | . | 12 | TGTGCCGGCTCACCTCCCGAGGGCGAGCAGTACTTC | CAGSPPEGEQYF
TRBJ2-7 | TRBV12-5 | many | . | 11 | TGTGCTAGTGGTTTGGGTTACGAGCAGTACTTC | CASGLGYEQYF